This T cell receptor beta chain was found in a study of blood T cell repertoires in COVID-19. The V and J ends lost 6 bases and 6 bases respectively, with 21 bases between them. This CDR3 region has 15 residues. Germline loops: CDR1 MDHEN, CDR2 SYDVKM. The table came from immunoSEQ multiplex PCR; TCRdb's copy has only in-frame clones and leaves some out. The profile covers about 15,000 clones, with around 81% appearing a single time and roughly a tenth taken by the ten largest. This receptor was taken from a human donor in a cohort sampled during active COVID-19. The chain carries TRBV28 and TRBJ2-7, with D perhaps matching TRBD1 (7 bases). The specimen sequenced was peripheral blood. CDR3 nucleotides: TGTGCCAGCAGCCCCGTAAACCAGCAGGGGGGCGAGCAGTACTTC. It translates to CASSPVNQQGGEQYF.